Listed below are T cell receptor beta chains from one sample, sequenced in a study of tumor-infiltrating lymphocytes in localized non-small cell lung cancer. Sequencing was performed with immunoSEQ multiplex PCR; in TCRdb, only in-frame clones are kept and a portion is missing. The sample lists around 12,000 clones, roughly 66% occurring once. The sequenced sample was uninvolved lung tissue not adjacent to the tumor. All receptors come from a human donor with non-small cell lung cancer. Each CDR3 is given with its conserved first and last residue. Fields, in order: CDR3 DNA, CDR3 protein, J gene, D gene, clone size, V gene. A D gene is named only where the DNA matches it firmly. A row's size may be missing; if present it is once, few, many or a size class.

CDR3 DNA: TGCGCCAGCAGCTTGAGTGGGGTATCCCCCTTCTGGGAGCAGTACTTC; CDR3 protein: CASSLSGVSPFWEQYF; J gene: TRBJ2-7; D gene: .; clone size: .; V gene: TRBV5-1
CDR3 DNA: TGTGCCAGCAGCGGATTGGGACAGGGGGTTGATATCGGGGAGCTGTTTTTT; CDR3 protein: CASSGLGQGVDIGELFF; J gene: TRBJ2-2; D gene: TRBD1; clone size: .; V gene: TRBV7-9
CDR3 DNA: TGTGCCAGCAGTTCGATCTCACAGGGACAGCCCCAGCATTTT; CDR3 protein: CASSSISQGQPQHF; J gene: TRBJ1-5; D gene: .; clone size: .; V gene: TRBV28
CDR3 DNA: TGTGTTACCAAGTTGGAAGGGGGGACAGATACGCAGTATTTT; CDR3 protein: CVTKLEGGTDTQYF; J gene: TRBJ2-3; D gene: .; clone size: .; V gene: TRBV6-1
CDR3 DNA: TGTGCCAGCAGCTCCCAGACAGGGGTAAAGAGCGCGTACACCTTC; CDR3 protein: CASSSQTGVKSAYTF; J gene: TRBJ1-2; D gene: TRBD1; clone size: few; V gene: TRBV7-2
CDR3 DNA: TGCGCCAGCAGCTTAACCCCCTTAGTGACCCGAGGAACTGAAGCTTTCTTT; CDR3 protein: CASSLTPLVTRGTEAFF; J gene: TRBJ1-1; D gene: .; clone size: .; V gene: TRBV5-1
CDR3 DNA: TGTGCCAGCAGAGGACAGGGGTTAAGCGGTGGCTACACCTTC; CDR3 protein: CASRGQGLSGGYTF; J gene: TRBJ1-2; D gene: TRBD1; clone size: once; V gene: TRBV5-4
CDR3 DNA: TGTGCCAGCAGAAGGTTAGTTTATGGCTACACCTTC; CDR3 protein: CASRRLVYGYTF; J gene: TRBJ1-2; D gene: .; clone size: .; V gene: TRBV9
CDR3 DNA: TGCGCCAGCAGCCAAGATCCAGGGGCGCGTAAGTTCTTC; CDR3 protein: CASSQDPGARKFF; J gene: TRBJ2-1; D gene: .; clone size: few; V gene: TRBV4-1
CDR3 DNA: TGTGCCATCAGCTCCGGGACTAGCGAGTCCTACGAGCAGTACTTC; CDR3 protein: CAISSGTSESYEQYF; J gene: TRBJ2-7; D gene: TRBD2; clone size: few; V gene: TRBV10-3
CDR3 DNA: TGTGCCAGCACCCCACCGCGGGGAAAACTGTTTTTT; CDR3 protein: CASTPPRGKLFF; J gene: TRBJ1-4; D gene: .; clone size: medium-sized; V gene: TRBV28
CDR3 DNA: TGTGCCAGCAGTTTCGGGACAGACTTACCACCGAAACTGTTTTTT; CDR3 protein: CASSFGTDLPPKLFF; J gene: TRBJ1-4; D gene: TRBD1; clone size: .; V gene: TRBV27
CDR3 DNA: TGCGCCAGCAGCCGACCGACAGGGATGGATGAAAAACTGTTTTTT; CDR3 protein: CASSRPTGMDEKLFF; J gene: TRBJ1-4; D gene: TRBD1; clone size: .; V gene: TRBV4-1
CDR3 DNA: TGCAGCGGAATTTCTGACAGGATCGTCACAGATACGCAGTATTTT; CDR3 protein: CSGISDRIVTDTQYF; J gene: TRBJ2-3; D gene: .; clone size: few; V gene: TRBV29-1
CDR3 DNA: TGTGCCAGCAGTTCCGGACAGGGGGAAACAGATACGCAGTATTTT; CDR3 protein: CASSSGQGETDTQYF; J gene: TRBJ2-3; D gene: TRBD1; clone size: .; V gene: TRBV28
CDR3 DNA: TGTGCCAGCAGTGAAGCGGTAGCGGGGGGGCGAAACATTCAGTACTTC; CDR3 protein: CASSEAVAGGRNIQYF; J gene: TRBJ2-4; D gene: TRBD2; clone size: medium-sized; V gene: TRBV2
CDR3 DNA: TGTGCCAGCAGTCCTGGGGGGGGACAAGAGACCCAGTACTTC; CDR3 protein: CASSPGGGQETQYF; J gene: TRBJ2-5; D gene: TRBD2; clone size: few; V gene: TRBV7-7
CDR3 DNA: TGTGCCAGCAGCCGGGACAGAATTAACACCGGGGAGCTGTTTTTT; CDR3 protein: CASSRDRINTGELFF; J gene: TRBJ2-2; D gene: TRBD1; clone size: .; V gene: TRBV2
CDR3 DNA: TGTGCCAGCAGCGTAGCTACGAGGGATTCACCCCTCCACTTT; CDR3 protein: CASSVATRDSPLHF; J gene: TRBJ1-6; D gene: .; clone size: .; V gene: TRBV9
CDR3 DNA: TGTGCCAGCAGCTTAAGGTCGGGGAATGGCTACACCTTC; CDR3 protein: CASSLRSGNGYTF; J gene: TRBJ1-2; D gene: .; clone size: .; V gene: TRBV7-2
CDR3 DNA: TGCGCCACTACGAGGGTGAAAGATCAGCCCCAGCATTTT; CDR3 protein: CATTRVKDQPQHF; J gene: TRBJ1-5; D gene: .; clone size: .; V gene: TRBV10-1
CDR3 DNA: TGTGCCAGCAGTAATAGCGGGGGCAGCACAGATACGCAGTATTTT; CDR3 protein: CASSNSGGSTDTQYF; J gene: TRBJ2-3; D gene: TRBD2; clone size: .; V gene: TRBV6-5
CDR3 DNA: TGCGCCAGCAGCTTAATGGCGCGGGAAGCCTACAATGAGCAGTTCTTC; CDR3 protein: CASSLMAREAYNEQFF; J gene: TRBJ2-1; D gene: .; clone size: .; V gene: TRBV5-1
CDR3 DNA: TGCAGCGTACAAGCGGACACCTACAATGAGCAGTTCTTC; CDR3 protein: CSVQADTYNEQFF; J gene: TRBJ2-1; D gene: .; clone size: .; V gene: TRBV29-1
CDR3 DNA: TGCGCCAGCAGCCAAGCCGACAGAAGGAACACTGAAGCTTTCTTT; CDR3 protein: CASSQADRRNTEAFF; J gene: TRBJ1-1; D gene: .; clone size: few; V gene: TRBV4-1
CDR3 DNA: TGCAGCGTTGGCGGGAGGGATACTTCTGAGCAGTTCTTC; CDR3 protein: CSVGGRDTSEQFF; J gene: TRBJ2-1; D gene: TRBD2; clone size: .; V gene: TRBV29-1